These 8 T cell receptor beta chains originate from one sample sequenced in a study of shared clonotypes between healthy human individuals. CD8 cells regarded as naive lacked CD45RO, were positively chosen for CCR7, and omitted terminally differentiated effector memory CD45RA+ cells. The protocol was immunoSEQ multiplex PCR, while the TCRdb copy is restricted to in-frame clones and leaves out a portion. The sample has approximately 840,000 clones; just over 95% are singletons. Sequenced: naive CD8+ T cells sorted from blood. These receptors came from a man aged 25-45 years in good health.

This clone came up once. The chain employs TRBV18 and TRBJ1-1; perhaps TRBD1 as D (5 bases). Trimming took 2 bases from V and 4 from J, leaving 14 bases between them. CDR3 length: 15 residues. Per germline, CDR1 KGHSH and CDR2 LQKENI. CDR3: CASSPSGAGGTEAFF. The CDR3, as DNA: TGTGCCAGCTCACCAAGCGGGGCGGGGGGCACTGAAGCTTTCTTT.

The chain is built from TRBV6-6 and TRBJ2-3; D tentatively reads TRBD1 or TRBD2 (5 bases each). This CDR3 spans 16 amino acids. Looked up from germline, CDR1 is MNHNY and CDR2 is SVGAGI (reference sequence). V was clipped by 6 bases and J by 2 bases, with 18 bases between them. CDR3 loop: CASRVGTERDTDTQYF. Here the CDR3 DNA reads TGTGCCAGCAGGGTTGGGACGGAGAGAGACACAGATACGCAGTATTTT.

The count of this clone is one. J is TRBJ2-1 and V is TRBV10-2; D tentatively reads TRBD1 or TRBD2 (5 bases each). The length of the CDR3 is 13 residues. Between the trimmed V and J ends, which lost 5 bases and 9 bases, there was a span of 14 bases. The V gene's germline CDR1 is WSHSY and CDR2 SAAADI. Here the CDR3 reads CASSTLKGSEQFF. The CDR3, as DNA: TGCGCCAGCAGTACCCTGAAGGGGAGTGAGCAGTTCTTC.

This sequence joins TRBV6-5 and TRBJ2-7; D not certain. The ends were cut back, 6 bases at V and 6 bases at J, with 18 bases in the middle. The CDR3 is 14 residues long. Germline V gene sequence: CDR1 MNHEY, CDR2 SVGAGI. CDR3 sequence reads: CASRPTDGLIEQYF. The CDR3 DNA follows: TGTGCCAGCAGACCGACGGACGGCCTGATCGAGCAGTACTTC.

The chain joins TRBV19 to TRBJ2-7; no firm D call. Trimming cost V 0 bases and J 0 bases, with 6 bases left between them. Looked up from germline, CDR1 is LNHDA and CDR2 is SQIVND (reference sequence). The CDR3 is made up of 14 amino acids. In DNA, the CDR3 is TGTGCCAGTAGTATAGATAGTAGCTCCTACGAGCAGTACTTC. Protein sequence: CASSIDSSSYEQYF.

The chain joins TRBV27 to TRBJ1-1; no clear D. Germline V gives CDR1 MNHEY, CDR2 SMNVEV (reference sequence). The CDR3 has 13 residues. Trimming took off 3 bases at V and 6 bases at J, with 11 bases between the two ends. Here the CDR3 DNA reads TGTGCCAGCAGTTTGTCTTGGAGGGCTGAAGCTTTCTTT. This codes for CASSLSWRAEAFF.

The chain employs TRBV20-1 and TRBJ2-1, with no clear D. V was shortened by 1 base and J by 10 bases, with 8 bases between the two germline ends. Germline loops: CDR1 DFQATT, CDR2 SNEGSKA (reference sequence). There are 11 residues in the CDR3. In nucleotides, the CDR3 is TGCAGTGCTAGAGTAGCAGCCGAGCAGTTCTTC. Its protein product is CSARVAAEQFF.

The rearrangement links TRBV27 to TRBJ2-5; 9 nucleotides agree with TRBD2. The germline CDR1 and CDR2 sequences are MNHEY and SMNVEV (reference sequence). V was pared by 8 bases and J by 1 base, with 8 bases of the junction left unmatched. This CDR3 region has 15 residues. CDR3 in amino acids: CASAPRGRGQETQYF. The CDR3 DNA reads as TGTGCCAGCGCCCCCCGCGGGAGGGGCCAAGAGACCCAGTACTTC.